This T cell receptor beta chain was sequenced for a study of identical twins. The CDR3 runs to 17 residues. Germline CDR1 reads MGHRA; CDR2 reads YSYEKL. V was clipped by 2 bases and J by 1 base; unmatched bases: 8. General study results and limits: Whereas memory repertoires showed no such difference, abundant cord blood beta clonotypes carried fewer insertions. Conclusions were drawn cross-sectionally by statistical analysis, without following the same donors.

A universal primer site came from template switching; cDNA carried unique molecular identifiers. TCRdb used MiXCR to reprocess the 5' RACE reads, holding one entry per CDR3 protein. Counted here are around 370,000 distinct CDR3 sequences, approximately 8.8% occurring once; the ten biggest clones make up 8% to 9.5%. All donors comprised healthy Caucasians. This clonotype has a handful of counts. What it binds is not known. The receptor's source is a woman in her 50s in good health. The sample taken for sequencing was naive T cells sorted from blood. V and J are TRBV4-1 and TRBJ2-5; 9 bases fit TRBD2. The CDR3 loop reads CASSQRGGRAVQETQYF. The CDR3 coding sequence is TGCGCCAGCAGCCAAAGGGGCGGGAGGGCCGTCCAAGAGACCCAGTACTTC.